This paragraph reports one T cell receptor (beta chain). Under the authors' procedure: Scientists estimated how many nucleated cells there were by amplifying reference gene primers. The table came from immunoSEQ multiplex PCR; TCRdb's copy has only in-frame clones and leaves some out. V, J and clone size derive from that table, while D and trimming were established from the DNA sequence. The table lists roughly 200,000 clones, about 80% of them singletons. The CDR3 is made up of 14 amino acids. The germline gives CDR1 SNHLY, CDR2 FYNNEI. The V and J ends lost 3 bases and 0 bases respectively, with 6 bases between them. The data originate from a study of blood T cell repertoires in COVID-19. Study-wide context: Both acute and convalescent COVID-19 samples were obtained from the United States, Italy and Spain. T cells, B-cell-depleted T cells, or PBMCs supplied cDNA or gDNA.

The receptor comes from a man in his sixties with acute or convalescent COVID-19. Sequenced: peripheral blood. The chain couples TRBV2 to TRBJ1-3, with D perhaps TRBD1 (5 bases). This CDR3 is CASSETVSGNTIYF. The CDR3 nucleotides are TGTGCCAGCAGTGAGACAGTCTCTGGAAACACCATATATTTT.